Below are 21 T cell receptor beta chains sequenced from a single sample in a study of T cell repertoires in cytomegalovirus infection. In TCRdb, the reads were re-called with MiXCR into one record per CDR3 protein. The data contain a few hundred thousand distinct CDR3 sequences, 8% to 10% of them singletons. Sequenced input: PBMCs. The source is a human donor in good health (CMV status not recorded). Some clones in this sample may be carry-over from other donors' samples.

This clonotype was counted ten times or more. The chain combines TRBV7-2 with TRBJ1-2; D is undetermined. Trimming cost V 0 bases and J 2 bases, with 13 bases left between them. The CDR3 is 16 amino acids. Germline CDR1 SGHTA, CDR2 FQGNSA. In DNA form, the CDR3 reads TGTGCCAGCAGCTTAGCCCAGCCAGGAGTAAACTATGGCTACACCTTC. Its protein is CASSLAQPGVNYGYTF.

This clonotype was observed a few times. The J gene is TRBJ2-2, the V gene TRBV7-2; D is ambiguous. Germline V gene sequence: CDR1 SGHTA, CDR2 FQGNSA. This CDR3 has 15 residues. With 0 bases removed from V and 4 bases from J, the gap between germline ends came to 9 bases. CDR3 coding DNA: TGTGCCAGCAGCTTAGCTCAGCAAGGCACCGGGGAGCTGTTTTTT. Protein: CASSLAQQGTGELFF. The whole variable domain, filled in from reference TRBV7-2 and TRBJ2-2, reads GAGVSQSPSNKVTEKGKDVELRCDPISGHTALYWYRQSLGQGLEFLIYFQGNSAPDKSGLPSDRFSAERTGGSVSTLTIQRTQQEDSAVYLCASSLAQQGTGELFFGEGSRLTVL.

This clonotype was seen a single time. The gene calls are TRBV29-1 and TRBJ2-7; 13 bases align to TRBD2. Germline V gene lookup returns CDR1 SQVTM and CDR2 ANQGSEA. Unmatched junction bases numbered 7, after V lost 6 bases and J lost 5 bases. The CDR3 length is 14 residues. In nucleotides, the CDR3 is TGCAGCGTACGGCGGACTAGCGGGAGCAACGAGCAGTACTTC. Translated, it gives CSVRRTSGSNEQYF.

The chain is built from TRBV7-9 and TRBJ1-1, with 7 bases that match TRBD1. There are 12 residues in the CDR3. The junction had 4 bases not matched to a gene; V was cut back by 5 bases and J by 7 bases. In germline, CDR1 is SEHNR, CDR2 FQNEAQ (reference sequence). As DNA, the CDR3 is TGTGCCAGCAGCCACAGACAGGGTGAAGCTTTCTTT. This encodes CASSHRQGEAFF.

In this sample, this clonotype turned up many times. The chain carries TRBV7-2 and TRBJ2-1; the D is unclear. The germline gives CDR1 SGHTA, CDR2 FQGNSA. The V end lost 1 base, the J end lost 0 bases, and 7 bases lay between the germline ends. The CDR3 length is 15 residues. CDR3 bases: TGTGCCAGCAGCTTAGACAGCTTCTCCTACAATGAGCAGTTCTTC. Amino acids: CASSLDSFSYNEQFF. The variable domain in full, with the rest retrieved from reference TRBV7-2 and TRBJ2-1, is GAGVSQSPSNKVTEKGKDVELRCDPISGHTALYWYRQSLGQGLEFLIYFQGNSAPDKSGLPSDRFSAERTGGSVSTLTIQRTQQEDSAVYLCASSLDSFSYNEQFFGPGTRLTVL.

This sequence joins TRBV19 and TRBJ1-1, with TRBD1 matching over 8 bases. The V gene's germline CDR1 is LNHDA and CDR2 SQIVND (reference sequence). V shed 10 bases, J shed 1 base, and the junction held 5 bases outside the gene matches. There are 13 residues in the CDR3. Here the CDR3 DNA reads TGTGCCACCCGGGACAGGAAGAACACTGAAGCTTTCTTT. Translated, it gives CATRDRKNTEAFF.

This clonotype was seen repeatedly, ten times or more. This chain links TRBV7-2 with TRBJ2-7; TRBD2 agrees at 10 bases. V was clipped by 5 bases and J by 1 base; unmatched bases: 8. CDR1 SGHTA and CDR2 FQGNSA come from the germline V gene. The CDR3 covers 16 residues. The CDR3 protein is CASSPRSSGGSYEQYF. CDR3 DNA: TGTGCCAGCAGCCCGCGGAGTAGCGGGGGGTCCTACGAGCAGTACTTC.

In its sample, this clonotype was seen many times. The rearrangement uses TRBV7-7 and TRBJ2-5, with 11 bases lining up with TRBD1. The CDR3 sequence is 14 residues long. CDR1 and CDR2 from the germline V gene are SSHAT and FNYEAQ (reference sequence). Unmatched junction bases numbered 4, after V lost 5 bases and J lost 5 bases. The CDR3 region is CASSQDRGRETQYF. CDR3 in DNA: TGTGCCAGCAGCCAGGACAGGGGGCGGGAGACCCAGTACTTC.

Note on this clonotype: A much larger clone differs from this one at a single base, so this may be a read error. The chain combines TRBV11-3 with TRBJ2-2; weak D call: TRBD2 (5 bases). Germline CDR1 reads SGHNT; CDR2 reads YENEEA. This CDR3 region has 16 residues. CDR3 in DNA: TGTGCCAGCAGCCCCCGGACTCTCGCGAACACCTGGGAGCTGTTTTTT. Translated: CASSPRTLANTWELFF. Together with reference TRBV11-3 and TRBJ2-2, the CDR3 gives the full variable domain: EAGVVQSPRYKIIEKKQPVAFWCNPISGHNTLYWYLQNLGQGPELLIRYENEEAVDDSQLPKDRFSAERLKGVDSTLKIQPAELGDSAVYLCASSPRTLANTWELFFGEGSRLTVL.

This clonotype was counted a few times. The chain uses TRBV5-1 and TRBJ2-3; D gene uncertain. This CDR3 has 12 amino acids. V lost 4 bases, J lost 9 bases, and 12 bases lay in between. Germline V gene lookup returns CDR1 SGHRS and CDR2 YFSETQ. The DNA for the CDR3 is TGCGCCAGCAGCCCCGACGTAGACACGCAGTATTTT. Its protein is CASSPDVDTQYF.

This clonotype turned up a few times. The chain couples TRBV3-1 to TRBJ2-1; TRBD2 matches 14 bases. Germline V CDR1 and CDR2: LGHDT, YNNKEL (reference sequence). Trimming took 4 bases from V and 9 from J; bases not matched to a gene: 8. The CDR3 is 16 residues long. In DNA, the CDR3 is TGTGCCAGCAGCCGACCGGGACTAGCGGGAGTTGGTGAGCAGTTCTTC. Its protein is CASSRPGLAGVGEQFF.

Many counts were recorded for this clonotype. The CDR3 sequence is CASTNYSFSYNEQFF. DNA of the CDR3: TGTGCCAGCACCAACTATTCATTCTCCTACAATGAGCAGTTCTTC. V usage is TRBV5-5 and J usage is TRBJ2-1; D gene unclear. CDR3 length: 15 residues. Germline lookup yields CDR1 SGHKS and CDR2 YYEKEE (reference sequence). The V gene lost 6 bases and the J gene lost 0 bases, with 13 bases spanning the gap.

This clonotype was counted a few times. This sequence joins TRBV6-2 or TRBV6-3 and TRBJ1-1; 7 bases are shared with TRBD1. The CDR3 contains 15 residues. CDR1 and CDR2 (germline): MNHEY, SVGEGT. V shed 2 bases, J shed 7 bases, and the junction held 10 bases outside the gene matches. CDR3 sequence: CASSYPKEGADEAFF. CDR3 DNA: TGTGCCAGCAGTTACCCGAAGGAGGGGGCGGATGAAGCTTTCTTT.

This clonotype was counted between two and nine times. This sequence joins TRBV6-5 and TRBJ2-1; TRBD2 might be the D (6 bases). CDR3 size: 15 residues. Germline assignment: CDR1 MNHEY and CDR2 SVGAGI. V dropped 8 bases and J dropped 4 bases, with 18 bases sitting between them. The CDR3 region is CASRRGLGVYNEQFF. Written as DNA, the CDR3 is TGTGCCAGCCGGAGGGGCCTCGGTGTGTACAATGAGCAGTTCTTC.

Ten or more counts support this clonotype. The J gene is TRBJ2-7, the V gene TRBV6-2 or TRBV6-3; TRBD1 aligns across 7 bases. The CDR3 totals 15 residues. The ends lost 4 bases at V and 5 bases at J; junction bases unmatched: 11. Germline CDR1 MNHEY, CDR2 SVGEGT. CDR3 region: CASSSPQTGQNEQYF. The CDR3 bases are TGTGCCAGCAGTTCTCCACAGACAGGGCAGAACGAGCAGTACTTC.

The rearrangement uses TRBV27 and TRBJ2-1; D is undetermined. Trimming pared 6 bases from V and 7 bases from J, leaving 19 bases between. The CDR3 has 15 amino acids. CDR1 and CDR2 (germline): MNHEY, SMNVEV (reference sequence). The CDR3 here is CASRDQWKISNEQFF. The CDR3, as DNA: TGTGCCAGCAGGGACCAGTGGAAGATTTCGAATGAGCAGTTCTTC.

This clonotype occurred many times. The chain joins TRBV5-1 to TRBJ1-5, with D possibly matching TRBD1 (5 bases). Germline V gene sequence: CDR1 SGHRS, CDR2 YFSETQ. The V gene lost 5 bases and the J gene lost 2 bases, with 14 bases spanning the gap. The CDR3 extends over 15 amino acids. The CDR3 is CASSPRGGGNQPQHF. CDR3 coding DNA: TGCGCCAGCAGTCCTCGGGGAGGGGGCAATCAGCCCCAGCATTTT.

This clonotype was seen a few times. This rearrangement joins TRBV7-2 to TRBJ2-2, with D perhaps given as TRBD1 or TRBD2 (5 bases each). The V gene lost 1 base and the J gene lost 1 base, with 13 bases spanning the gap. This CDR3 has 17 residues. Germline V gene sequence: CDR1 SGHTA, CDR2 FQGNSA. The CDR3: CASSLDGTHKNTGELFF. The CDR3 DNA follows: TGTGCCAGCAGCTTAGACGGGACCCACAAGAACACCGGGGAGCTGTTTTTT.

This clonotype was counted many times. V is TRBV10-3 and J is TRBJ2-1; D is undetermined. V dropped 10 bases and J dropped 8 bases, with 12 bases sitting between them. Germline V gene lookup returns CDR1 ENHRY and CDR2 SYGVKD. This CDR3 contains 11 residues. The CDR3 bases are TGTGCCACCAGAGAGGTGCATGAGCAGTTCTTC. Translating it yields CATREVHEQFF.

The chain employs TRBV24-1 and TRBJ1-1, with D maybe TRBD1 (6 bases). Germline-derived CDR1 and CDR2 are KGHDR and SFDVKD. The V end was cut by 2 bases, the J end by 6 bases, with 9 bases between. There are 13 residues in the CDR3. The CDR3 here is CATSDSGVAEAFF. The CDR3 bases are TGTGCCACCAGTGATTCAGGGGTGGCTGAAGCTTTCTTT.

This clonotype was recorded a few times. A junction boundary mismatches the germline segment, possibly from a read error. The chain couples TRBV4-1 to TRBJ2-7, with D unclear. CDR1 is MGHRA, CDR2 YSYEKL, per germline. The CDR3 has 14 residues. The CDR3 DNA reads TGTGCCAGCAGCCGTTCAGATAGCTCCTACGAGCAGTACTTC. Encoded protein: CASSRSDSSYEQYF.